The clone carrying this T cell receptor (beta chain) was counted a single time. Its antigen is unidentified. Germline and junction disagree at one end, which may indicate a read error. CDR1 and CDR2 (germline): SGDLS, YYNGEE. The CDR3 totals 19 residues. After constant-region reverse-primer amplification, full-length variable regions underwent semi-nested PCR with Nested Universal Primer A. TCRdb reprocessed the 5' RACE reads with MiXCR, giving one entry per CDR3 protein. The repertoire consists of about 57,000 distinct CDR3 sequences, with 26% occurring once and the leading ten covering under 2.5%. The sorted Tregs were CD4+CD25+CD127-/low cells. General study results and limits: Tumor Treg TCRs overlapped most with tumor naive CD4+ cells.

V and J are TRBV9 and TRBJ2-2, with TRBD2 identical over 10 bases. This clonotype was obtained from a female donor with breast cancer. Sequenced sample: tumor-infiltrating Tregs sorted from the breast tumor. The CDR3 spells CASSVWGSGGAANTGELCF. CDR3 DNA sequence: TGTGCCAGCAGCGTATGGGGCAGCGGGGGGGCCGCGAACACCGGGGAGCTGTGTTTT.